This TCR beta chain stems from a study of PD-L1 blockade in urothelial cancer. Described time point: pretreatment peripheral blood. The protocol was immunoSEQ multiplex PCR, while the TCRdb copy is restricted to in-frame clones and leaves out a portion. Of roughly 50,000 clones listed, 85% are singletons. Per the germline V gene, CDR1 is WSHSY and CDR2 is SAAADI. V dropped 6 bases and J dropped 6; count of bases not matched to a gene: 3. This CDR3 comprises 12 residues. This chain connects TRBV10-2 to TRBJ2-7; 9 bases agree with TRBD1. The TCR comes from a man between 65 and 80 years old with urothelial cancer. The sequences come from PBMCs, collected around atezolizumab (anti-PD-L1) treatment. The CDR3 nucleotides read TGCGCCAGCAGGCAGACAGGGGGCGAGCAGTACTTC. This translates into CASRQTGGEQYF.